Listed below are T cell receptor beta chains from one sample, sequenced in a study of T cell responses to AZD1222 COVID-19 vaccine. Sequencing was performed with immunoSEQ multiplex PCR; in TCRdb, only in-frame clones are kept and a portion is missing. Found here are approximately 98,000 clones, 70% to 90% of them singletons; the top ten hold 3% to 4%. The material was peripheral blood, obtained on day 0 of AZD1222 vaccination. These TCRs come from an adult in good health. Both conserved end residues are part of each CDR3. The D gene is left open where the match is weak. Size is stated for part of the rows, as once, few or many counts, or as a class when the clone is expanded.

d_call	v_call	clone_size	cdr3_aa
.	TRBV28	.	CASSSSGPWRPDIQETQYF
TRBD1	TRBV14	once	CASSQHGTGRSSYNSPLHF
.	TRBV7-9	.	CASSLYLGNTEAFF
.	TRBV19	.	CASNLDRYQPQHF
TRBD1	TRBV5-1	.	CASSGGTGQGMDSPLHF
TRBD1	TRBV6-5	.	CASQDRVTYEQYF
TRBD2	TRBV7-3	once	CASSLTLAGRTDTQYF
TRBD1	TRBV29-1	.	CSEATGGRDTQYF
.	TRBV7-8	once	CASSPGLGYNSPLHF
.	TRBV6-5	.	CASRRVDMNTEAFF
TRBD1	TRBV29-1	once	CSVTGTGGRTNEKLFF
.	TRBV27	.	CASSLLGEDYGYTF
.	TRBV7-3	.	CASSTANTGELFF
TRBD1	TRBV19	.	CASSLGTGWGDTQYF
TRBD2	TRBV6-5	.	CASRPASGDTQYF
.	TRBV3-1/TRBV3-2	.	CASSRWTAAGNTIYF
.	TRBV27	few	CASRRGDPNTEAFF
.	TRBV5-6	.	CASTPKGGYTF
TRBD1	TRBV29-1	.	CSVWTGIGYEQYF
.	TRBV7-2	.	CASSLLRPGSSGNTIYF
TRBD2	TRBV10-3	few	CAISDPGTSGGAMNNEQFF
.	TRBV30	.	CAWSIPGANGYTF
.	TRBV4-1	.	CASSQVIFNSPLHF
TRBD1	TRBV6-5	.	CASSQNRGNQPQHF
.	TRBV25-1	.	CASTTNTEAFF
.	TRBV5-6	.	CASSLASRYRGGTEAFF
TRBD1	TRBV30	.	CAWSARTGESNIQYF
.	TRBV19	.	CASSILRGGEAFF
.	TRBV20-1	.	CSAKNGDTQYF
TRBD1	TRBV15	.	CATSRTTGGKGEKLFF
.	TRBV3-1/TRBV3-2	.	CASSQGPGEPYEQYF
.	TRBV5-1	.	CASSLGLGETQYF
TRBD1	TRBV30	.	CAWWDRGGNSPLHF
.	TRBV4-1	few	CASSQVGRDTGTEAFF
.	TRBV2	.	CASSTMGGSSQPQHF
.	TRBV7-9	.	CASSSTAFNEKLFF
.	TRBV27	few	CASSLFSRAGELFF